The 20 T cell receptor beta chains below were found in one sample sequenced in a study of blood T cell repertoires in COVID-19. The table came from immunoSEQ multiplex PCR; TCRdb's copy has only in-frame clones and leaves some out. The sample consists of about 250,000 clones, approximately 90% of them appearing once. The sequenced material came from peripheral blood. The receptors were sampled from a young man with active or convalescent COVID-19.

This sequence joins TRBV27 and TRBJ1-2, with a possible D match to TRBD1 (5 bases). Trimming took 2 bases from V and 8 from J, leaving 12 bases between them. The CDR3 has 13 amino acids. Germline CDR1 reads MNHEY; CDR2 reads SMNVEV (reference sequence). The CDR3 sequence is CASSLGGSEGYTF. The CDR3 nucleotides are TGTGCCAGCAGTTTAGGGGGGTCGGAGGGCTACACCTTC.

The chain carries TRBV27 and TRBJ2-2; D is unresolved. This CDR3 has 13 residues. The V and J ends lost 4 bases and 2 bases respectively, with 5 bases between them. Germline values: CDR1 MNHEY, CDR2 SMNVEV (reference sequence). CDR3 protein: CASSSINTGELFF. The CDR3 DNA reads as TGTGCCAGCAGTTCAATCAACACCGGGGAGCTGTTTTTT.

This sequence joins TRBV27 and TRBJ2-1; perhaps TRBD2 as D (6 bases). CDR3 length: 14 amino acids. The germline V and J ends were trimmed by 4 bases and 5 bases, with 12 bases remaining between them. Per germline, CDR1 MNHEY and CDR2 SMNVEV (reference sequence). CDR3 sequence reads: CASSSRDLNNEQFF. CDR3 sequence (DNA): TGTGCCAGCAGTTCCCGGGACTTAAACAATGAGCAGTTCTTC.

V usage is TRBV7-2 and J usage is TRBJ2-7; D unresolved. V was pared by 6 bases and J by 6 bases, with 15 bases between. Looked up from germline, CDR1 is SGHTA and CDR2 is FQGNSA. This CDR3 has 13 amino acids. CDR3 in amino acids: CASSLPPHGEQYF. The CDR3 DNA is TGTGCCAGCAGTCTACCCCCTCACGGCGAGCAGTACTTC.

The V call is TRBV27, the J call TRBJ2-6; D is unclear. The CDR3 spans 13 residues. Trimming removed 6 bases from V and 0 bases from J, with 3 bases in between. Germline CDR1 MNHEY, CDR2 SMNVEV (reference sequence). CDR3 DNA: TGTGCCAGCAGCCTCTCTGGGGCCAACGTCCTGACTTTC. Translating it yields CASSLSGANVLTF.

The V gene is TRBV29-1, the J gene TRBJ1-2; weak D call: TRBD1 (5 bases). V was shortened by 3 bases and J by 4 bases, with 15 bases between the two germline ends. The CDR3 sequence is 14 residues long. Germline loops: CDR1 SQVTM, CDR2 ANQGSEA. This chain's CDR3 is CSVEQATGGYGYTF. The CDR3 region has the DNA TGCAGCGTTGAGCAGGCGACGGGGGGCTATGGCTACACCTTC.

This chain joins TRBV19 and TRBJ1-2; D may be TRBD1 (5 bases). Trimming took off 6 bases at V and 3 bases at J, with 11 bases between the two ends. Germline V gene sequence: CDR1 LNHDA, CDR2 SQIVND (reference sequence). The CDR3 is 13 amino acids. CDR3 amino acids: CASRGPAYYGYTF. DNA of the CDR3: TGTGCCAGTAGGGGGCCCGCTTACTATGGCTACACCTTC. Full variable domain (outside the CDR3, taken from reference TRBV19 and TRBJ1-2): DGGITQSPKYLFRKEGQNVTLSCEQNLNHDAMYWYRQDPGQGLRLIYYSQIVNDFQKGDIAEGYSVSREKKESFPLTVTSAQKNPTAFYLCASRGPAYYGYTFGSGTRLTVV.

The chain joins TRBV6-6 to TRBJ1-1; 7 bases map to TRBD1. With 10 bases clipped from V and 2 bases from J, the junction kept 13 bases outside the gene matches. The CDR3 length is 15 residues. From germline, CDR1 is MNHNY and CDR2 SVGAGI (reference sequence). DNA of the CDR3: TGTGCCACCCGGCTAAACAGGGGAACAAACACTGAAGCTTTCTTT. It specifies CATRLNRGTNTEAFF.

The rearrangement joins TRBV5-5 to TRBJ1-2, with D unresolved. Germline V gene sequence: CDR1 SGHKS, CDR2 YYEKEE (reference sequence). The V end lost 0 bases, the J end lost 1 base, and 19 bases lay between the germline ends. The CDR3 consists of 18 residues. As DNA, the CDR3 is TGTGCCAGCAGCTTGGACGTAGTAGGTAGCTCCCATAACTATGGCTACACCTTC. Protein sequence: CASSLDVVGSSHNYGYTF.

The chain links TRBV6-1 to TRBJ2-5, with D perhaps TRBD1 (5 bases). The CDR3 covers 16 residues. V was cut by 3 bases and J by 5 bases, with 19 bases left in between. Germline CDR1 MNHNS, CDR2 SASEGT. The CDR3 nucleotides read TGTGCCAGCAGTGACTTGGACACCAGGGCGTGGGAGACCCAGTACTTC. Its translation: CASSDLDTRAWETQYF.

The V gene is TRBV6-6, the J gene TRBJ1-4, with D possibly being TRBD1 (5 bases). The CDR3 extends over 14 amino acids. The V and J ends lost 5 bases and 11 bases respectively, with 18 bases between them. In germline, CDR1 is MNHNY, CDR2 SVGAGI (reference sequence). The CDR3 sequence is CASSRSGSLGKLFF. CDR3 DNA sequence: TGTGCCAGCAGTCGATCAGGGAGTTTAGGGAAACTGTTTTTT.

The chain couples TRBV6-5 to TRBJ2-7; 11 positions match TRBD1. The CDR3 has 14 amino acids. Germline-derived CDR1 and CDR2 are MNHEY and SVGAGI. With 8 bases clipped from V and 2 bases from J, the junction kept 5 bases outside the gene matches. CDR3 residues: CASGGDRGTYEQYF. CDR3 nucleotide sequence: TGTGCCAGCGGAGGGGACAGGGGGACCTACGAGCAGTACTTC.

The rearrangement links TRBV15 to TRBJ1-3; 11 bases agree with TRBD1. Germline V gives CDR1 LNHNV, CDR2 YYDKDF (reference sequence). With V trimmed by 2 bases and J by 1 base, 7 bases remained unmatched. The CDR3 contains 18 residues. The CDR3 coding sequence is TGTGCCACCAGCAGATACAGGACAGGGGGCGTGTCTGGAAACACCATATATTTT. This sequence encodes CATSRYRTGGVSGNTIYF.

The chain is built from TRBV2 and TRBJ1-2; TRBD1 is a possible D gene (6 bases). V lost 5 bases and J lost 7, with 11 bases in between. Germline CDR1 reads SNHLY; CDR2 reads FYNNEI. The CDR3 is made up of 12 amino acids. This chain's CDR3 is CASSPAGAGYTF. In DNA form, the CDR3 reads TGTGCCAGCAGTCCGGCAGGGGCTGGCTACACCTTC.

The genes are TRBV7-9 and TRBJ2-7; weak D call: TRBD2 (6 bases). Germline CDR1 reads SEHNR; CDR2 reads FQNEAQ (reference sequence). This CDR3 comprises 15 residues. The V end was cut by 3 bases, the J end by 0 bases, with 12 bases between. This chain's CDR3 is CASSLVRGHSYEQYF. The CDR3 bases are TGTGCCAGCAGCTTGGTGCGGGGCCACTCCTACGAGCAGTACTTC.

The chain uses TRBV13 and TRBJ1-2, with TRBD1 identical over 10 bases. The CDR3 is 13 amino acids. The germline gives CDR1 PRHDT, CDR2 FYEKMQ (reference sequence). The V segment lost 5 bases and the J segment 13 bases; nucleotides outside the gene matches: 10. The CDR3 sequence: CASSLDRGRGATF. In DNA form, the CDR3 reads TGTGCCAGCAGCCTCGACAGGGGGCGCGGGGCCACCTTC.

The CDR3 DNA follows: TGCAGCGTTGCGGAGGGCCTGGGGAATACGCAGTATTTT. Encoded protein: CSVAEGLGNTQYF. V gene TRBV29-1 combines with J gene TRBJ2-3; weak D call: TRBD2 (6 bases). CDR1 SQVTM and CDR2 ANQGSEA come from the germline V gene. The CDR3 extends over 13 amino acids. The V end was cut by 4 bases, the J end by 7 bases, with 15 bases between.

The CDR3 region has the DNA TGTGCCAGCAGCGCACTGCAGGCGAACACTGAAGCTTTCTTT. Protein: CASSALQANTEAFF. The chain recombines TRBV7-9 with TRBJ1-1, with D unresolved. The CDR3 consists of 14 residues. Germline V CDR1 and CDR2: SEHNR, FQNEAQ (reference sequence). V lost 5 bases, J lost 1 base, and 11 bases lay in between.

This clone was seen a single time. The chain couples TRBV28 to TRBJ2-7, with 7 bases that match TRBD2. CDR1 and CDR2 from the germline V gene are MDHEN and SYDVKM. This CDR3 is 16 amino acids long. Trimming took 5 bases from V and 9 from J; bases not matched to a gene: 19. The CDR3 sequence: CASSLAASAGDFGQYF. The CDR3 nucleotides are TGTGCCAGCAGTCTTGCGGCATCGGCGGGAGACTTCGGGCAGTACTTC.

The CDR3 region has the DNA TGTGCCAGCTATCGGGGTGTTTCCTCTGGGGCCAACGTCCTGACTTTC. Protein sequence: CASYRGVSSGANVLTF. The V call is TRBV28, the J call TRBJ2-6; D is perhaps TRBD2 (5 bases). The CDR3 covers 16 residues. Trimming stripped 8 bases from V and 0 bases from J, with 14 bases between. In germline, CDR1 is MDHEN, CDR2 SYDVKM.